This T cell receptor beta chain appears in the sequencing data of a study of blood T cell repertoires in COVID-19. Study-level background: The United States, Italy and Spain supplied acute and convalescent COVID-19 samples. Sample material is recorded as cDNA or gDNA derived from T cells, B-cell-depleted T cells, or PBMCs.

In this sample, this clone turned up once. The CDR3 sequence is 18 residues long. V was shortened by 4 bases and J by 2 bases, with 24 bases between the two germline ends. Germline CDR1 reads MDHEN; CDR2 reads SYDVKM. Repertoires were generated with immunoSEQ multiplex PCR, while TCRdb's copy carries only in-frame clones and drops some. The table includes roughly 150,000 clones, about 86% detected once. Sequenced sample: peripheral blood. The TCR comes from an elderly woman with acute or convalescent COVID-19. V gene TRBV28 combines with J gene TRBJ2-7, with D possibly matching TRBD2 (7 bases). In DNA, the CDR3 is TGTGCCAGCAGTTCTCCCCTACCCCTTGGGGGGGCACCCTACGAGCAGTACTTC. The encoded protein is CASSSPLPLGGAPYEQYF.